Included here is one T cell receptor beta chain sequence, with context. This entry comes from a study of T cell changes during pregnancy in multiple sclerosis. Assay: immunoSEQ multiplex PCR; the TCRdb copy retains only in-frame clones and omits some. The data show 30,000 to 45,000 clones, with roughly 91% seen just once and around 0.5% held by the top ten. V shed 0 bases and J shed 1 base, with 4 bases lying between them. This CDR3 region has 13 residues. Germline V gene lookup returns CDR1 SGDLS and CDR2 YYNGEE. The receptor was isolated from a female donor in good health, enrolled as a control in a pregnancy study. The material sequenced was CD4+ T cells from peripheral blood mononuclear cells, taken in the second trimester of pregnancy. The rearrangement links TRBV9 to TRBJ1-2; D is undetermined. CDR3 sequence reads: CASSVDNNYGYTF. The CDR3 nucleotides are TGTGCCAGCAGCGTAGACAATAACTATGGCTACACCTTC.